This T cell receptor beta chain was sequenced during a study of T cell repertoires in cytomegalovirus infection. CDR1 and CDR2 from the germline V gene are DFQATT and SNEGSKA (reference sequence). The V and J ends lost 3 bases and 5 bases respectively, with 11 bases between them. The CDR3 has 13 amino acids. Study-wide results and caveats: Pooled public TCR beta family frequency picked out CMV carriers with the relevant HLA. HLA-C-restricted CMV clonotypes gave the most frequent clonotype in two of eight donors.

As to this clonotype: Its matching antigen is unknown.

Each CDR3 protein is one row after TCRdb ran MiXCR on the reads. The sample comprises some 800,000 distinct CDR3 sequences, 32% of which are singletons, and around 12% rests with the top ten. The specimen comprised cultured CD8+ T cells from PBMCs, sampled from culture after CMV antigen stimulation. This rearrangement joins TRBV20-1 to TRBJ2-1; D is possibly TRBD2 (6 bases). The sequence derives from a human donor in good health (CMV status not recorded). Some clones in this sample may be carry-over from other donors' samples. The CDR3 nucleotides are TGCAGTGCTAGCGGGGGAGCTCACAATGAGCAGTTCTTC. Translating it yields CSASGGAHNEQFF.